Below, one T cell receptor (beta chain) is given with its context. This sample stems from a study of blood T cell repertoires in COVID-19. Assay used: immunoSEQ multiplex PCR; TCRdb lists only in-frame clones, some missing. The sample records tens of thousands of clones, 86% being singletons. The CDR3 loop spans 14 amino acids. V was trimmed by 3 bases and J by 2 bases, leaving 7 bases between them. In germline, CDR1 is SGHAT, CDR2 FQNNGV. Sequencing input: peripheral blood. The chain carries TRBV11-2 and TRBJ1-4, with no clear D. This receptor was taken from a man older than 75 with acute or convalescent COVID-19. This chain's CDR3 is CASSFSGTNEKLFF. The CDR3 DNA is TGTGCCAGCAGCTTCAGTGGCACTAATGAAAAACTGTTTTTT.